Listed below are T cell receptor beta chains from one sample, sequenced in a study of PD-1 blockade in classical Hodgkin lymphoma. TCRdb's table, derived via immunoSEQ multiplex PCR, lists solely in-frame clones and lacks some. Here the sample spans roughly 8,000 clones, 84% being singletons. The sequenced sample was peripheral blood mononuclear cells (PBMCs), obtained at baseline. These TCRs come from a human donor with classical Hodgkin lymphoma. CDR3s include the opening cysteine and the closing phenylalanine or tryptophan. Each record gives: clone size, V gene, J gene, D gene, CDR3 DNA, CDR3 protein. A D gene is named only where the DNA matches it firmly. Only part of the rows carry a size: once, few, many, or a class if the clone is expanded.

NA	TRBV5-5	TRBJ1-1	NA	TGTGCCAGCAGCTGGGAAGGGGGGACTATGGCTTTCTTT	CASSWEGGTMAFF
NA	TRBV21-1	TRBJ2-2	NA	TGTGCCAGCAGCAAAGGGGGCGACATTGAGGACACCGGGGAGCTGTTTTTT	CASSKGGDIEDTGELFF
NA	TRBV27	TRBJ2-1	TRBD2	TGTGCCAGCAGGGAGGGAGGGAATGAGCAGTTCTTC	CASREGGNEQFF
NA	TRBV29-1	TRBJ1-2	NA	TGCAGCGCCCAGAATCGGAATGAGAACTATGGCTACACCTTC	CSAQNRNENYGYTF
once	TRBV6-6	TRBJ1-1	TRBD1	TGTGCCAGCAGTTACCCGTCAGGGGGTGAAAGTGAAGCTTTCTTT	CASSYPSGGESEAFF
few	TRBV5-1	TRBJ2-6	TRBD1	TGCGCCAGCAGCTTAGGACAGGCAGTCTCTGGGGCCAACGTCCTGACTTTC	CASSLGQAVSGANVLTF
NA	TRBV5-8	TRBJ2-5	NA	TGTGCCAGCAGCTTGGGCACCGGGACACTCGGGACCCAGTACTTC	CASSLGTGTLGTQYF
NA	TRBV9	TRBJ2-1	TRBD1	TGTGCCAGCAGCGTAGGAACAGGGGGCTGGAATGAGCAGTTCTTC	CASSVGTGGWNEQFF
once	TRBV19	TRBJ1-5	TRBD1	TGTGCCAGTAGTATCGAGACAGGGAGGGATCAGCCCCAGCATTTT	CASSIETGRDQPQHF
NA	TRBV27	TRBJ2-3	TRBD1	TGTGCCAGCCCCCGGGACAGGATTTCTACAGATACGCAGTATTTT	CASPRDRISTDTQYF
NA	TRBV28	TRBJ2-7	TRBD2	TGTGCCAGCCATATAAGCGGGGGGGCCTACGAGCAGTACTTC	CASHISGGAYEQYF
NA	TRBV5-1	TRBJ2-1	TRBD2	TGCGCCAGCAGCGTTAGCGGGAGGACCTACAATGAGCAGTTCTTC	CASSVSGRTYNEQFF
few	TRBV7-2	TRBJ2-3	NA	TGTGCCAGCAGCTTAAACAGTCCTAGCACAGATACGCAGTATTTT	CASSLNSPSTDTQYF
NA	TRBV5-6	TRBJ1-5	NA	TGTGCCAGCAGCTTGAGGGGGATGGGCAATCAGCCCCAGCATTTT	CASSLRGMGNQPQHF
NA	TRBV5-4	TRBJ1-1	NA	TGTGCCAGCAGCCGTGACGGAAACACTGAAGCTTTCTTT	CASSRDGNTEAFF
NA	TRBV30	TRBJ2-1	NA	TGTGCCTGGAGTACCTACAATGAGCAGTTCTTC	CAWSTYNEQFF
once	TRBV4-2	TRBJ2-1	NA	TGTGCCAGCAGCCAATTCTACAGCGAGTACTACAATGAGCAGTTCTTC	CASSQFYSEYYNEQFF